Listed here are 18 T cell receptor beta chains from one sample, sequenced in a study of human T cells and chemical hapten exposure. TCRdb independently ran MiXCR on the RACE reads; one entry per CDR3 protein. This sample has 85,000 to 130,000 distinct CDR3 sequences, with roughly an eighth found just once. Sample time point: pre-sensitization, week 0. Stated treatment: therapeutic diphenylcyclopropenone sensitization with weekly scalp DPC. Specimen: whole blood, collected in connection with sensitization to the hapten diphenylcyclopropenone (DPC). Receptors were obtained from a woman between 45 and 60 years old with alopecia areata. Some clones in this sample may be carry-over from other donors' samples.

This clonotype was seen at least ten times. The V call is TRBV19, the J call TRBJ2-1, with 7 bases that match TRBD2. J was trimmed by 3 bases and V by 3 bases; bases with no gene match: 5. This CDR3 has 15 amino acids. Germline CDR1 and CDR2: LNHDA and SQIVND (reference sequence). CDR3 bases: TGTGCCAGTAGTATTTCGACTAGCCGCTACAATGAGCAGTTCTTC. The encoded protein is CASSISTSRYNEQFF.

Here the CDR3 DNA reads TGTGCCAGCAGTGAAGCTTCGGGCCGTGCACTTCATCAGCCCCAGCATTTT. Protein: CASSEASGRALHQPQHF. The rearrangement uses TRBV6-1 and TRBJ1-5; D ambiguous. Trimming took 0 bases from V and 5 from J, leaving 17 bases between them. The CDR3 is 17 residues long. CDR1 is MNHNS and CDR2 is SASEGT in the germline V gene.

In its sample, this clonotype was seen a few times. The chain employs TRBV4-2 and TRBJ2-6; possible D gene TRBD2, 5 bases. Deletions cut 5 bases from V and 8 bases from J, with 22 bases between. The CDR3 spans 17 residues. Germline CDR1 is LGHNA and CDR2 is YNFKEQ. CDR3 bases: TGTGCCAGCAGCTCCCCTACTCTAGCAAGCAGAACCAACGTCCTGACTTTC. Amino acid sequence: CASSSPTLASRTNVLTF.

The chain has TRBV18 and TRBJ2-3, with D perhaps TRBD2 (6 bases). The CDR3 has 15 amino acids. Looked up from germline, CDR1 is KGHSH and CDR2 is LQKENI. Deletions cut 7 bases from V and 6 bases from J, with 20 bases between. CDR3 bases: TGTGCCAGCTTTCTGGACGGGAGAACACTGGATACGCAGTATTTT. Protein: CASFLDGRTLDTQYF.

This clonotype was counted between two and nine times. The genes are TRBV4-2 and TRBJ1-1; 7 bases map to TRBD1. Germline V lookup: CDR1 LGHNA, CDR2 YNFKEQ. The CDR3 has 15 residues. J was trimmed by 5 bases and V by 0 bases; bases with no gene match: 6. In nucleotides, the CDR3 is TGTGCCAGCAGCCAAGACGCAGGGGGGCGGACTGAAGCTTTCTTT. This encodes CASSQDAGGRTEAFF.

For the CDR3, the DNA is TGTGCCAGCAGTTTATCGGGACAGGGGTATCAGCCCCAGCATTTT. As protein: CASSLSGQGYQPQHF. The chain joins TRBV27 to TRBJ1-5, with 10 bases that match TRBD1. The junction had 1 base not matched to a gene; V was cut back by 0 bases and J by 5 bases. The CDR3 is 15 amino acids. The V gene's germline CDR1 is MNHEY and CDR2 SMNVEV (reference sequence).

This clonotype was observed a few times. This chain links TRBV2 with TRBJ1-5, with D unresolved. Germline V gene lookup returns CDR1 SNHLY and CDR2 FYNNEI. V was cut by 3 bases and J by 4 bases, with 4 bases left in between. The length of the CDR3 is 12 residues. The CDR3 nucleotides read TGTGCCAGCAGTGATGTGAATCAGCCCCAGCATTTT. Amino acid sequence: CASSDVNQPQHF.

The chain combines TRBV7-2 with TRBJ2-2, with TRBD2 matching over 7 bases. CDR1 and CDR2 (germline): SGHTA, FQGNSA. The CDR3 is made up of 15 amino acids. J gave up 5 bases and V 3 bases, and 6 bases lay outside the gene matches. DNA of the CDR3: TGTGCCAGCAGCTTCAATAGCGGGCTGACCGGGGAGCTGTTTTTT. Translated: CASSFNSGLTGELFF.

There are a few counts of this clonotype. Here the CDR3 DNA reads TGTGCCAGCAGCCAAGAATCACGCGAGCAGTACTTC. This translates into CASSQESREQYF. The chain is built from TRBV3-1 and TRBJ2-7; D ambiguous. CDR3 length equals 12 residues. Deletions cut 0 bases from V and 6 bases from J, with 6 bases between. Germline V gene data show CDR1 as LGHDT and CDR2 as YNNKEL (reference sequence).

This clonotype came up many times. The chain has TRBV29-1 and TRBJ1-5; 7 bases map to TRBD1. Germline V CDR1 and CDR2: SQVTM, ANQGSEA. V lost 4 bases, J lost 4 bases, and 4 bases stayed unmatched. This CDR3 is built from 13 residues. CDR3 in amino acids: CSVGTGLNQPQHF. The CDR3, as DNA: TGCAGCGTTGGGACAGGTTTAAATCAGCCCCAGCATTTT.

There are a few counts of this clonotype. The CDR3: CASTGSQGNTEAFF. The CDR3, as DNA: TGTGCCAGCACGGGGTCTCAGGGAAACACTGAAGCTTTCTTT. The chain employs TRBV7-2 and TRBJ1-1, with D tentatively TRBD1 (5 bases). Germline CDR1 SGHTA, CDR2 FQGNSA. This CDR3 is 14 amino acids long. V gave up 7 bases and J gave up 2 bases, with 14 bases separating them.

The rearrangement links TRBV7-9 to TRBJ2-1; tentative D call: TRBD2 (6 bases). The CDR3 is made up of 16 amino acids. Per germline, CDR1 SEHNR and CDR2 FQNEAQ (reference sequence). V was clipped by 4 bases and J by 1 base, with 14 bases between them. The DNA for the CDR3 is TGTGCCAGCAGCTCAAGGTTCGGAGGGTCCTACAATGAGCAGTTCTTC. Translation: CASSSRFGGSYNEQFF.

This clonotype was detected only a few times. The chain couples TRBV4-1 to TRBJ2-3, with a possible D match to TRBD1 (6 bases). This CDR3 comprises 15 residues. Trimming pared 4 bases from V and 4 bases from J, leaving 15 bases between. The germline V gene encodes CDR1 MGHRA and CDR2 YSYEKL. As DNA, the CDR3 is TGCGCCAGCAGCCCAGGACAGCCGGGCGCAGATACGCAGTATTTT. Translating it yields CASSPGQPGADTQYF.

The CDR3 nucleotides read TGTGCCACCAGTTCCCGACAGCAGCCCTACGAGCAGTACTTC. Translating gives CATSSRQQPYEQYF. The V and J genes are TRBV24-1 and TRBJ2-7, with TRBD1 as a possible D gene (5 bases). The CDR3 loop spans 14 amino acids. Trimming took off 6 bases at V and 2 bases at J, with 13 bases between the two ends. CDR1 and CDR2 (germline): KGHDR, SFDVKD.

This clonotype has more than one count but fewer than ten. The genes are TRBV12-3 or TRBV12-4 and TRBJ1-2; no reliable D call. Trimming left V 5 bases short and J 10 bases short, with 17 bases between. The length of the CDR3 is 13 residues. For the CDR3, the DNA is TGTGCCAGCAGTCAGGCCCCCTACCTTCTCTACACCTTC. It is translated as CASSQAPYLLYTF.

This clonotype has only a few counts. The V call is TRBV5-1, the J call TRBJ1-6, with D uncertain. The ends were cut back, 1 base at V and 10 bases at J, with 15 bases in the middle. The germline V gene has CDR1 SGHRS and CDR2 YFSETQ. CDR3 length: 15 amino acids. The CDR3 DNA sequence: TGCGCCAGCAGCTTGTCCCTTTTGACTGGCTCACCCCTCCACTTT. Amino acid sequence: CASSLSLLTGSPLHF. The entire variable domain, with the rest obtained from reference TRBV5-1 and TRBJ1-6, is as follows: KAGVTQTPRYLIKTRGQQVTLSCSPISGHRSVSWYQQTPGQGLQFLFEYFSETQRNKGNFPGRFSGRQFSNSRSEMNVSTLELGDSALYLCASSLSLLTGSPLHFGNGTRLTVT.

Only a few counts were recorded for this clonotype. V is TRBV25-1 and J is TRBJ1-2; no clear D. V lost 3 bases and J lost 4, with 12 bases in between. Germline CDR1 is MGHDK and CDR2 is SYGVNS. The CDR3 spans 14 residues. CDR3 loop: CASSELPLGYGYTF. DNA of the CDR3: TGTGCCAGCAGTGAGCTCCCACTAGGCTATGGCTACACCTTC.

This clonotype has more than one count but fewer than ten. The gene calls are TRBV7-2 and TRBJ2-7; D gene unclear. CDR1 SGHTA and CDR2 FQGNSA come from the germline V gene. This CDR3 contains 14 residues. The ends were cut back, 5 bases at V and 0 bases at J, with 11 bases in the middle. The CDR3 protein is CASSTEISSYEQYF. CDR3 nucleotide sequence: TGTGCCAGCAGCACTGAAATCAGCTCCTACGAGCAGTACTTC.